The clone carrying this T cell receptor (beta chain) has ten or more counts. What it binds is not known. With 5 bases clipped from V and 7 bases from J, the junction kept 7 bases outside the gene matches. The length of the CDR3 is 13 residues. Germline lookup yields CDR1 DFQATT and CDR2 SNEGSKA (reference sequence). This sample stems from a study of CD8 T cells in ankylosing spondylitis. Quantitative 5'-RACE with molecular barcodes produced the TCR beta libraries. TCRdb re-analysed the 5' RACE reads in MiXCR, keeping a single row per CDR3 protein. The profile shows 750,000 to 850,000 distinct CDR3 sequences, 12% of them singletons. Broader study findings: Apparently characteristic of ankylosing spondylitis blood was a TCR beta motif (under ten highly homologous variants). Disease-associated clonotypes exhibited CD8+ identity and were relatively infrequent in peripheral blood. Reactive arthritis synovial fluid and blood previously showed some of these motif variants.

This TCR derives from a male donor with ankylosing spondylitis. This rearrangement joins TRBV20-1 to TRBJ1-5; TRBD1 aligns across 8 bases. Material for sequencing was blood, either unsorted or a sorted T cell fraction (not recorded which). CDR3 in amino acids: CSAGGTGGQPQHF. The CDR3 DNA reads as TGCAGTGCTGGGGGGACAGGTGGACAGCCCCAGCATTTT.